Reported below is one T cell receptor (beta chain). Its antigen remains unidentified. The input lacks base qualities; no much larger clone sits a single base away. Distinct nucleotide sequences in the sample also encode this CDR3. These data come from a study of shared clonotypes between healthy human individuals (dated by TCRdb to about 2020). Regarding the research as a whole: A couple of women and three men aged 18 to 49 years were included in the cohort. Each donor's leukapheresis produced roughly between about 0.85 and 10 billion PBMCs. To estimate repertoire size and how much clonotypes are shared between individuals, the study performed deep sequencing of blood TCR repertoires from five healthy adults. For each donor, CD4 naive and CD4 memory were each run on three plates, CD8 naive on two plates, and CD8 memory on one plate. To increase sequencing depth and limit assay-specific biases, TCR repertoire library preparation and sequencing were carried out by different laboratories using diverse techniques. Overall results and qualifications from the work: Across four donors, about 4.5% of naive CD4, roughly 3.8% of naive CD8, under 2.5% of memory CD4, and 0.4% of memory CD8 clonotypes were shared. Sampling was limited to blood, and TCR repertoires in tissue likely differ from TCR repertoires in blood. Rarefaction of sorted-subset datasets indicated incomplete sequencing despite the large sequencing depth. Because the study included only a small number of donors, the genetic and exposure-history diversity represented was limited. Compared with non-shared clonotypes, the clonotypes found in all four sorted-subset donors had higher generation probabilities. Based on pairwise subsampling, the degree of clonotype sharing among donors was expected to be affected by sequencing depth. Estimated clonotype richness was generally larger for naive than for memory subsets.

TCR CDR3 regions were amplified from genomic DNA by multiplex PCR using the deep immunoSEQ assay. Extracted genomic DNA from each cell subset was distributed evenly across all wells of several immunoSEQ 96-well plates, and each plate was treated as a replicate. For sorted subsets, each replicate PCR was loaded with 150 to 250 ng genomic DNA, equivalent to 30,000 or so T cell genomes. The purified libraries were quantified using a Qubit 3.0 fluorometer, sized with a Bioanalyzer 2100, and then quantified again using the KAPA Library Quantification kit. Every immunoSEQ 96-well plate was sequenced on a dedicated single-read 150-cycle Illumina NextSeq 550 flow cell. The study's processing was this. Because only junctional sequences without quality scores were contained in the immunoSEQ output, filtering matching that applied to full-length reads could not be performed. Sequences were annotated with PyIR, a Python wrapper for IgBLAST v1.9, and V/J genes and CDR3 were assigned using IMGT germline references. Reads were removed for weak V/J assignments (E-value above 1e-6), missing CDR3, stop codons, out-of-frame junctions, or ambiguous translated residues. V3J clonotypes were defined as sequences sharing the same inferred V gene, J gene, and CDR3 amino acid sequence. The percentage overlap between two repertoires was calculated by dividing the number of shared unique clonotypes by the size of the smaller repertoire. Richness of each repertoire was evaluated using RTK rarefaction, the Chao1 estimator, and Recon v2.1 estimates of unobserved clonotypes. Generation probabilities for all TCRbeta clonotypes obtained by the gDNA method from four donors were computed using OLGA. The immuneACCESS repertoire file appears here via TCRdb, limited to in-frame rearrangements. These files lack a portion of the clones; in checked studies, under half of the deficit traces to unresolved V genes, and the cause of the others is not known. The DNA gave D and trimming, while V, J and clone size come from that table. This sample is represented by around 750,000 clones; about 74% of them were singletons. The ten largest clones take up 1.5% to 2% of the sample.

Healthy HIV-negative adults with no recently reported acute infections or vaccinations were included as donors. Every donor was a Caucasian adult living in Nashville, Tennessee, USA. CD4+ T cells were enriched by magnetic negative selection; naive cells were then positively selected on CD45RA, and the negative fraction formed the memory subset. Blood was collected by leukapheresis, and PBMCs were isolated by Ficoll-Histopaque density gradient centrifugation and then cryopreserved in liquid nitrogen vapor phase. Analytical flow cytometry was used to check the purity and quantity of every magnetically sorted T cell population. Genomic DNA was isolated from every sorted fraction and measured by UV absorbance on a Nanodrop 2000c. Sequenced material: memory CD4+ T cells sorted from blood. Reading the label with the study, this specimen's cell subset or site is: CD45RA-negative fraction. The receptor was isolated from a woman in her twenties or thirties in good health.

The bases read TGCAGCGTGGGAAGGTTGAACACTGAAGCTTTCTTT. This sequence encodes CSVGRLNTEAFF. The V gene is TRBV29-1 and the J gene is TRBJ1-1; a confident D gene designation cannot be given. The CDR3, cysteine through phenylalanine, is 12 amino acids long. Only CDR3 DNA is held: 36 bases, read in frame from base 1. The germline V gene supplies CDR1 SQVTM and CDR2 ANQGSEA. Between the V and J ends, shortened by 6 bases and 0 bases respectively, the junction contains 8 bases.